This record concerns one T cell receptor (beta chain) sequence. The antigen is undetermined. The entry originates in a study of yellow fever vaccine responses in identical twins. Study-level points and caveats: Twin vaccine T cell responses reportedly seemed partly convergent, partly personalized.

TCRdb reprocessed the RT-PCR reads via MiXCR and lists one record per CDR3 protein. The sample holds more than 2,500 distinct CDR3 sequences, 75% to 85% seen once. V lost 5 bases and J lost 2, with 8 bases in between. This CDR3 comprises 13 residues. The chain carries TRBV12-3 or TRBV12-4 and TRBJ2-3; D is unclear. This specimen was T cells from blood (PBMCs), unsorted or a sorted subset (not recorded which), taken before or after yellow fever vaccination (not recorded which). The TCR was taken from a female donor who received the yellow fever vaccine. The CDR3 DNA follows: TGTGCCAGCAGTCCTAGGGACACAGATACGCAGTATTTT. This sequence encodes CASSPRDTDTQYF.